Shown below are 30 T cell receptor beta chains from a single sample sequenced in a study of CD4 T cells in relation to SARS-CoV-2 and coronaviruses. Unexposed donor CD4+ T cells date from about 2011-2018, before the COVID-19 pandemic. Isolation of CD4+ T cells took place after approximately eleven days in culture. The protocol was immunoSEQ multiplex PCR, while the TCRdb copy is restricted to in-frame clones and leaves out a portion. This sample has roughly 20,000 clones, with under 70% found just once. Their specific antigens are unknown. Sample: CD4+ T cells from PBMCs, cultured in vitro. The receptors derive from a human donor in good health.

V is TRBV4-2 and J is TRBJ2-5; D call uncertain. The CDR3 has 16 residues. V was pared by 0 bases and J by 2 bases, with 13 bases between. CDR1 is LGHNA, CDR2 YNFKEQ, per germline. CDR3 loop: CASSQDGADHQETQYF. In nucleotides, the CDR3 is TGTGCCAGCAGCCAAGATGGCGCGGACCATCAAGAGACCCAGTACTTC.

This chain uses TRBV7-2 with TRBJ2-3; 9 bases line up with TRBD2. The CDR3 loop spans 15 amino acids. V shed 6 bases and J 2 bases; nucleotides not matched to a gene: 6. CDR1 and CDR2 (germline): SGHTA, FQGNSA. CDR3 sequence reads: CASRATSGYTDTQYF. The CDR3, as DNA: TGTGCCAGCAGGGCGACTAGCGGATACACAGATACGCAGTATTTT. Filled out from reference TRBV7-2 and TRBJ2-3, the complete variable domain reads GAGVSQSPSNKVTEKGKDVELRCDPISGHTALYWYRQSLGQGLEFLIYFQGNSAPDKSGLPSDRFSAERTGGSVSTLTIQRTQQEDSAVYLCASRATSGYTDTQYFGPGTRLTVL.

This CDR3 reads CAILPRGVNEQFF. In DNA, the CDR3 is TGTGCCATACTTCCCCGGGGGGTCAATGAGCAGTTCTTC. The genes are TRBV6-5 and TRBJ2-1; TRBD2 matches at 7 bases. The J segment lost 6 bases and the V segment lost 10 bases, leaving 9 bases of the junction unmatched. CDR3 length: 13 amino acids. Germline loops: CDR1 MNHEY, CDR2 SVGAGI.

This clone occurred a few times. The chain is built from TRBV6-5 and TRBJ2-7; 7 nucleotides match TRBD1. The CDR3 contains 13 residues. Trimming took 6 bases from V and 3 from J; bases not matched to a gene: 5. Germline V gene data show CDR1 as MNHEY and CDR2 as SVGAGI. The DNA of the CDR3 is TGTGCCAGCAGCGGACAGGTTCTCTACGAGCAGTACTTC. Amino acids: CASSGQVLYEQYF.

This sequence joins TRBV6-2 or TRBV6-3 and TRBJ1-4; the match to TRBD1 covers 9 bases. Trimming removed 6 bases from V and 4 bases from J; junction bases left unmatched: 6. This CDR3 contains 15 residues. Germline V gene sequence: CDR1 MNHEY, CDR2 SVGEGT. The CDR3 DNA is TGTGCCAGCAGCCCCGGACAGGGGAATAATGAAAAACTGTTTTTT. Protein sequence: CASSPGQGNNEKLFF.

The chain carries TRBV30 and TRBJ1-5; 7 positions agree with TRBD1. Trimming took 4 bases from V and 1 from J; bases not matched to a gene: 16. The CDR3 length is 18 residues. CDR1 and CDR2 from the germline V gene are GTSNPN and SVGIG (reference sequence). CDR3 DNA sequence: TGTGCCTGGACCCGAGGTAGACAGGGCCTCGGCAGCAATCAGCCCCAGCATTTT. Translated, it gives CAWTRGRQGLGSNQPQHF.

The gene calls are TRBV9 and TRBJ1-2; a weak D match, TRBD1 (6 bases). V lost 3 bases and J 3 bases, leaving 9 bases between the germline ends. The CDR3 spans 13 residues. Germline CDR1 SGDLS, CDR2 YYNGEE. The CDR3 is CASSGRQDYGYTF. The CDR3 DNA sequence: TGTGCCAGCAGCGGGAGACAGGACTATGGCTACACCTTC.

Here the CDR3 reads CATSRDFLGIEQFF. The DNA of the CDR3 is TGTGCCACCAGCAGAGATTTTTTGGGGATTGAGCAGTTCTTC. V and J are TRBV15 and TRBJ2-1; D ambiguous. This CDR3 has 14 residues. Germline assignment: CDR1 LNHNV and CDR2 YYDKDF (reference sequence). Trimming took 0 bases from V and 9 from J, leaving 12 bases between them. Based on the CDR3 plus reference TRBV15 and TRBJ2-1, the full variable domain is DAMVIQNPRYQVTQFGKPVTLSCSQTLNHNVMYWYQQKSSQAPKLLFHYYDKDFNNEADTPDNFQSRRPNTSFCFLDIRSPGLGDTAMYLCATSRDFLGIEQFFGPGTRLTVL.

The V call is TRBV7-2, the J call TRBJ2-1; TRBD2 matches 12 bases. The length of the CDR3 is 15 residues. The germline V gene encodes CDR1 SGHTA and CDR2 FQGNSA. Trimming at V came to 4 bases and at J to 9 bases, leaving 7 bases not matched to a gene. Here the CDR3 DNA reads TGTGCCAGCAGCTATGGACTAGCGGGATATCCTGAGCAGTTCTTC. Amino acids: CASSYGLAGYPEQFF.

The chain recombines TRBV28 with TRBJ2-7; tentative D call: TRBD1 (6 bases). Looked up from germline, CDR1 is MDHEN and CDR2 is SYDVKM. V was cut by 3 bases and J by 5 bases, with 11 bases left in between. This CDR3 spans 13 amino acids. The CDR3 region has the DNA TGTGCCAGCAGTTTGGGACAACCCAACGAGCAGTACTTC. Its translation is CASSLGQPNEQYF.

This chain connects TRBV5-1 to TRBJ2-3; 9 positions agree with TRBD2. The CDR3 extends over 16 amino acids. V lost 4 bases to trimming and J lost 3 bases; unmatched junction nucleotides: 9. The germline V gene has CDR1 SGHRS and CDR2 YFSETQ. CDR3: CASSAGGGALTDTQYF. CDR3 coding DNA: TGCGCCAGCAGCGCCGGCGGGGGGGCCTTAACAGATACGCAGTATTTT. The whole variable domain, remainder taken from reference TRBV5-1 and TRBJ2-3, is KAGVTQTPRYLIKTRGQQVTLSCSPISGHRSVSWYQQTPGQGLQFLFEYFSETQRNKGNFPGRFSGRQFSNSRSEMNVSTLELGDSALYLCASSAGGGALTDTQYFGPGTRLTVL.

J is TRBJ1-3 and V is TRBV19, with 7 positions matching TRBD1. V lost 8 bases, J lost 0 bases, and 1 base stayed unmatched. In germline, CDR1 is LNHDA, CDR2 SQIVND (reference sequence). This CDR3 spans 13 amino acids. In DNA form, the CDR3 reads TGTGCCAGTCACAGGGGCTCTGGAAACACCATATATTTT. Translating it yields CASHRGSGNTIYF.

This clone has more than one count but fewer than ten. The CDR3 protein is CASSVRWGSDEQFF. Here the CDR3 DNA reads TGTGCCAGCAGCGTTAGGTGGGGGTCTGATGAGCAGTTCTTC. The gene calls are TRBV9 and TRBJ2-1; D possibly uses TRBD1 or TRBD2 (5 bases each). The V end was cut by 2 bases, the J end by 8 bases, with 14 bases between. The CDR3 extends over 14 amino acids. Germline V gene data show CDR1 as SGDLS and CDR2 as YYNGEE.

This clone was detected only once. The chain links TRBV11-3 to TRBJ1-1; D is perhaps TRBD1 (5 bases). Germline-derived CDR1 and CDR2 are SGHNT and YENEEA. The CDR3 is made up of 14 amino acids. V was pared by 5 bases and J by 7 bases, with 17 bases between. Here the CDR3 reads CASSPGGNEFEAFF. In nucleotides, the CDR3 is TGTGCCAGCAGCCCGGGGGGTAACGAATTTGAAGCTTTCTTT.

This clone was counted a single time. This chain joins TRBV9 and TRBJ2-3; 8 bases are a match to TRBD2. Trimming cost V 0 bases and J 4 bases; bases outside gene matches: 4. CDR3 size: 15 residues. Germline V gene sequence: CDR1 SGDLS, CDR2 YYNGEE. The CDR3: CASSVAGGISDTQYF. CDR3 sequence (DNA): TGTGCCAGCAGCGTAGCGGGGGGGATATCAGATACGCAGTATTTT.

V gene TRBV30 combines with J gene TRBJ2-1; no reliable D call. The germline V and J ends were trimmed by 2 bases and 4 bases, with 6 bases remaining between them. The length of the CDR3 is 12 residues. In germline, CDR1 is GTSNPN, CDR2 SVGIG (reference sequence). The DNA for the CDR3 is TGTGCCTGGAGTTTCAATTACAATGAGCAGTTCTTC. Protein sequence: CAWSFNYNEQFF.

The table lists this clone with a count of one. This chain joins TRBV7-3 and TRBJ2-1, with 11 bases aligning to TRBD2. V trimming: 5 bases; J trimming: 5 bases; junction bases outside the gene matches: 5. Germline assignment: CDR1 SGHTA and CDR2 FQGTGA. There are 15 residues in the CDR3. Here the CDR3 DNA reads TGTGCCAGCAGCCTCGGGACTAGCGGTGACAATGAGCAGTTCTTC. Its protein product is CASSLGTSGDNEQFF. Full variable domain (rest looked up from reference TRBV7-3 and TRBJ2-1): GAGVSQTPSNKVTEKGKYVELRCDPISGHTALYWYRQSLGQGPEFLIYFQGTGAADDSGLPNDRFFAVRPEGSVSTLKIQRTERGDSAVYLCASSLGTSGDNEQFFGPGTRLTVL.

The chain employs TRBV11-2 and TRBJ2-3; D uncertain. The CDR3 is 15 residues long. Germline V gives CDR1 SGHAT, CDR2 FQNNGV. Trimming left V 0 bases short and J 6 bases short, with 13 bases between. CDR3 sequence: CASSLDFGFWDTQYF. The CDR3 DNA reads TGTGCCAGCAGCTTAGATTTCGGCTTCTGGGATACGCAGTATTTT.

This chain links TRBV3-1 (or the pseudogene TRBV3-2) with TRBJ1-1; 9 bases line up with TRBD1. V shed 4 bases, J shed 6 bases, and the junction held 6 bases outside the gene matches. CDR1 LGHDT and CDR2 YNNKEL come from the germline V gene (reference sequence). The CDR3 contains 14 residues. The CDR3 reads CASSPRGQGAEAFF. In nucleotides, the CDR3 is TGTGCCAGCAGCCCGAGGGGACAGGGAGCTGAAGCTTTCTTT.

CDR3 sequence: CASSLSQGGPFF. The CDR3 nucleotides read TGTGCCAGCAGCTTATCTCAAGGGGGCCCGTTTTTT. The chain joins TRBV7-9 to TRBJ2-2, with 7 bases fitting TRBD1. Trimming took 2 bases from V and 16 from J; bases not matched to a gene: 7. CDR1 SEHNR and CDR2 FQNEAQ come from the germline V gene (reference sequence). This CDR3 is built from 12 residues.

This chain joins TRBV10-3 and TRBJ1-1, with 10 bases fitting TRBD1. The CDR3 contains 17 residues. Germline-derived CDR1 and CDR2 are ENHRY and SYGVKD. Losses at the gene ends were 7 bases for V and 0 bases for J; bases not matched to a gene: 11. The CDR3: CAITETPGQGLNTEAFF. CDR3 sequence (DNA): TGTGCCATCACTGAAACTCCGGGACAGGGGTTGAACACTGAAGCTTTCTTT.

V gene TRBV28 combines with J gene TRBJ1-5; D not certain. Germline values: CDR1 MDHEN, CDR2 SYDVKM. V was trimmed by 7 bases and J by 0 bases, leaving 19 bases between them. The CDR3 sequence is 17 residues long. The CDR3, as DNA: TGTGCCAGCACCGACCCCGGCAGACGCTCTAGCAATCAGCCCCAGCATTTT. Amino acid sequence: CASTDPGRRSSNQPQHF.

The rearrangement links TRBV4-3 to TRBJ2-2; either TRBD1 or TRBD2 may supply D (5 bases each). The germline V gene has CDR1 LGHNA and CDR2 YSLEER. This CDR3 spans 17 amino acids. V was clipped by 0 bases and J by 7 bases, with 18 bases between them. CDR3 in DNA: TGCGCCAGCAGCCAAGAACCACCCCCAGGGAGTATCGGGGAGCTGTTTTTT. Translation: CASSQEPPPGSIGELFF.

V gene TRBV6-6 combines with J gene TRBJ1-4; TRBD1 matches 7 bases. J gave up 3 bases and V 0 bases, and 4 bases lay outside the gene matches. The V gene's germline CDR1 is MNHNY and CDR2 SVGAGI (reference sequence). The CDR3 has 16 residues. The DNA of the CDR3 is TGTGCCAGCAGTTACTCCTCGGGACAGTCTAATGAAAAACTGTTTTTT. This encodes CASSYSSGQSNEKLFF.

This clone was found a few times. The chain recombines TRBV5-4 with TRBJ1-4; possible D gene TRBD1, 5 bases. Germline V lookup: CDR1 SGHNT, CDR2 YYREEE (reference sequence). Trimming cost V 3 bases and J 4 bases, with 10 bases left between them. The CDR3 runs to 14 residues. CDR3 nucleotides: TGTGCCAGCAGCTCCCAGGGAAATAATGAAAAACTGTTTTTT. Residues: CASSSQGNNEKLFF.

The V gene is TRBV5-1, the J gene TRBJ2-4; tentatively, D is TRBD2 (5 bases). The CDR3 is 15 residues long. The V end lost 4 bases, the J end lost 0 bases, and 11 bases lay between the germline ends. The V gene's germline CDR1 is SGHRS and CDR2 YFSETQ. The CDR3 nucleotides are TGCGCCAGCAGCCTCTCTGAGGGAGCCAAAAACATTCAGTACTTC. This gives the protein CASSLSEGAKNIQYF.

The chain couples TRBV7-9 to TRBJ2-1, with D possibly called TRBD1 or TRBD2 (5 bases each). The length of the CDR3 is 17 residues. Germline CDR1 reads SEHNR; CDR2 reads FQNEAQ (reference sequence). V lost 2 bases to trimming and J lost 3 bases, with 17 bases between them. CDR3 amino acids: CASSLISGQGDYNEQFF. CDR3 DNA sequence: TGTGCCAGCAGCTTAATTTCGGGGCAGGGAGACTACAATGAGCAGTTCTTC.

CDR3 region: CASSQALGWETQYF. In nucleotides, the CDR3 is TGTGCCAGCAGCCAAGCTTTGGGATGGGAGACCCAGTACTTC. The gene calls are TRBV3-1 (or the pseudogene TRBV3-2) and TRBJ2-5; the D is unclear. Germline CDR1 LGHDT, CDR2 YNNKEL (reference sequence). V lost 1 base to trimming and J lost 5 bases, with 11 bases between them. This CDR3 comprises 14 residues.

This clone turned up a few times. This CDR3 is CASSFGLGTDTQYF. The CDR3 nucleotides read TGTGCCAGCAGCTTCGGCCTCGGCACAGATACGCAGTATTTT. The chain uses TRBV5-6 and TRBJ2-3; D gene unclear. Germline CDR1 SGHDT, CDR2 YYEEEE. The CDR3 loop spans 14 amino acids. V shed 2 bases and J shed 1 base, with 8 bases lying between them.

The sample holds one count of this clone. This rearrangement joins TRBV7-8 to TRBJ1-5, with D unresolved. The CDR3 is 16 amino acids. From germline, CDR1 is SGHVS and CDR2 FQNEAQ. V dropped 1 base and J dropped 4 bases, with 14 bases sitting between them. The CDR3 here is CASSLVPGYNNQPQHF. CDR3 bases: TGTGCCAGCAGCTTAGTCCCGGGATACAATAATCAGCCCCAGCATTTT.